A selection of T cell receptor beta chains follows, all from one sample in a study of T-cell memory formation after mild COVID-19. MiXCR, applied by TCRdb to the 5' RACE reads, yields one record per CDR3 protein. Of hundreds of thousands of distinct CDR3 sequences detected, roughly 20% appear once; the ten largest clones hold roughly an eighth. The specimen sequenced was PBMCs or a T cell subset sorted from them (not recorded which). The receptors were sampled from an adult woman who had mild COVID-19 (a few samples of this study predate the infection). Cell type and time point are not known. The CDR3 runs from the conserved cysteine through the conserved F or W. Not every row has a clone size; where given, it reads once, few, many or a size class.

CDR3 protein: CASSLSLQSYGYTF
V gene: TRBV7-9
clone size: few
J gene: TRBJ1-2

CDR3 protein: CATSVQSPNEQFF
V gene: TRBV24-1
clone size: .
J gene: TRBJ2-1

CDR3 protein: CASRPWDYEQYF
V gene: TRBV2
clone size: .
J gene: TRBJ2-7

CDR3 protein: CSARVTGRNYEQYF
V gene: TRBV20-1
clone size: few
J gene: TRBJ2-7

CDR3 protein: CASSFRQGPYGYTF
V gene: TRBV11-2
clone size: .
J gene: TRBJ1-2

CDR3 protein: CSVESPGSSYEQYF
V gene: TRBV29-1
clone size: many
J gene: TRBJ2-7

CDR3 protein: CSASTPSSEQFF
V gene: TRBV20-1
clone size: few
J gene: TRBJ2-1

CDR3 protein: CASSQPRLGGNTEAFF
V gene: TRBV3-1
clone size: few
J gene: TRBJ1-1

CDR3 protein: CASSQGAGANKFEQYF
V gene: TRBV4-3
clone size: .
J gene: TRBJ2-7

CDR3 protein: CASRRLGQDTILATNEKLFF
V gene: TRBV12-3/TRBV12-4
clone size: many
J gene: TRBJ1-4

CDR3 protein: CASSTGSGGAFF
V gene: TRBV6-5
clone size: .
J gene: TRBJ1-1

CDR3 protein: CASSLLQLNTEAFF
V gene: TRBV7-2
clone size: many
J gene: TRBJ1-1

CDR3 protein: CASIPPNSDTQYF
V gene: TRBV12-3/TRBV12-4
clone size: .
J gene: TRBJ2-3

CDR3 protein: CASSPGLAGRAYNEQFF
V gene: TRBV12-3/TRBV12-4
clone size: few
J gene: TRBJ2-1

CDR3 protein: CSAPDRGGTGELFF
V gene: TRBV20-1
clone size: .
J gene: TRBJ2-2

CDR3 protein: CSATIQGRLNTGELFF
V gene: TRBV20-1
clone size: .
J gene: TRBJ2-2

CDR3 protein: CASFLGRSPHEQYF
V gene: TRBV5-5
clone size: few
J gene: TRBJ2-7

CDR3 protein: CASSVGGGNYNEQFF
V gene: TRBV9
clone size: few
J gene: TRBJ2-1

CDR3 protein: CATSDPGTPNYGYTF
V gene: TRBV24-1
clone size: .
J gene: TRBJ1-2

CDR3 protein: CATSDVPDRGRLTGELFF
V gene: TRBV24-1
clone size: few
J gene: TRBJ2-2

CDR3 protein: CASSVTGGASTEAFF
V gene: TRBV6-1
clone size: .
J gene: TRBJ1-1

CDR3 protein: CASSWSRGSTDTQYF
V gene: TRBV12-3/TRBV12-4
clone size: .
J gene: TRBJ2-3

CDR3 protein: CASSPGSPMNTEAFF
V gene: TRBV12-3/TRBV12-4
clone size: .
J gene: TRBJ1-1

CDR3 protein: CASSSPRTSGGTDTQYF
V gene: TRBV6-2/TRBV6-3
clone size: .
J gene: TRBJ2-3

CDR3 protein: CASSLKTGELFF
V gene: TRBV5-1
clone size: .
J gene: TRBJ2-2

CDR3 protein: CAWSVYPSGRDEQFF
V gene: TRBV30
clone size: many
J gene: TRBJ2-1

CDR3 protein: CATSDVPGLATSTDTQYF
V gene: TRBV24-1
clone size: .
J gene: TRBJ2-3